The rows below give T cell receptor beta chains drawn from one sample of a study of blood T cells in healthy people across ages. TCRdb itself ran the 5' RACE reads through MiXCR, one entry per CDR3 protein. The top ten clones hold approximately 15% of a sample with just under 900,000 distinct CDR3 sequences, around 26% of them seen once. The sequencing input was blood. These receptors were collected from a woman over 75 in good health. CDR3s include the opening cysteine and the closing phenylalanine or tryptophan. D genes are given only for firm matches. Clone size is given for some rows only: seen once, a few or many times, or a class if the clone is expanded.

clone size | D gene | J gene | V gene | CDR3 DNA | CDR3 protein
many | NA | TRBJ1-6 | TRBV5-1 | TGCGCCAGCAGCTCGGGAGGATCTTCCGGGAGTTCACCCCTCCACTTT | CASSSGGSSGSSPLHF
NA | TRBD1 | TRBJ2-3 | TRBV7-2 | TGTGCCAGCAGCCGGACCGGGACAGGGGTTTACTTCACAGATACGCAGTATTTT | CASSRTGTGVYFTDTQYF
few | TRBD1 | TRBJ1-1 | TRBV6-5 | TGTGCCAGCAGGAACAGGGGTCTTAGGAACACTGAAGCTTTCTTT | CASRNRGLRNTEAFF
many | NA | TRBJ1-1 | TRBV7-2 | TGTGCCAGCAGCTCCCGGCGACAGGCGAACACTGAAGCTTTCTTT | CASSSRRQANTEAFF
NA | TRBD2 | TRBJ2-3 | TRBV6-2/TRBV6-3 | TGTGCCAGCAGTAGACCCCTAAAGGGACTAGCAACAGATACGCAGTATTTT | CASSRPLKGLATDTQYF
many | TRBD2 | TRBJ2-3 | TRBV15 | TGTGCCACCAGGGACCCGGCTAGCGGGGGGTTCACAGATACGCAGTATTTT | CATRDPASGGFTDTQYF
NA | NA | TRBJ1-1 | TRBV15 | TGTGCCACCAGCAGAGGCACTATGAACACTGAAGCTTTCTTT | CATSRGTMNTEAFF
many | NA | TRBJ2-1 | TRBV5-1 | TGCGCCAGCAGCCTGTCCGGGGGCCAAAGGGGTGAGCAGTTCTTC | CASSLSGGQRGEQFF
many | TRBD2 | TRBJ2-7 | TRBV18 | TGTGCCAGCTCACTTAGTCCCGGGGGGACCTACGAGCAGTACTTC | CASSLSPGGTYEQYF
few | TRBD2 | TRBJ2-7 | TRBV12-3/TRBV12-4 | TGTGCCAGCAGCCGGGTACGGGGGGGCGAGCAGTACTTC | CASSRVRGGEQYF
NA | NA | TRBJ2-5 | TRBV12-3/TRBV12-4 | TGTACCAGCAGCTTCTCCCCCAGATCTGAGACCCAGTACTTC | CTSSFSPRSETQYF
NA | NA | TRBJ1-3 | TRBV7-9 | TGTGCCAGCAGCTTAAGTGTCGGGACCCACACCATATATTTT | CASSLSVGTHTIYF
NA | TRBD2 | TRBJ2-3 | TRBV28 | TGTGCCAGCAGTTTGTCTTCCTACGGGGGGGGCACAGATACGCAGTATTTT | CASSLSSYGGGTDTQYF
many | NA | TRBJ2-1 | TRBV7-6 | TGTGCCAGCAGCTTAGGATCGGGGAGGCAGACCTACAATGAGCAGTTCTTC | CASSLGSGRQTYNEQFF
many | TRBD2 | TRBJ2-3 | TRBV29-1 | TGCAGCCCCAAGGAGCGGGGGGTTAAGTGTACGCAGTATTTT | CSPKERGVKCTQYF
many | NA | TRBJ2-3 | TRBV24-1 | TGTGCCACCAGTGATCCCTTAGGCGGAGGCACAGATACGCAGTATTTT | CATSDPLGGGTDTQYF
many | TRBD1 | TRBJ2-5 | TRBV7-8 | TGTGCCAGCAGCACCGGGACAGCCCAAGAGACCCAGTACTTC | CASSTGTAQETQYF
NA | NA | TRBJ2-1 | TRBV7-2 | TGTGCCAGCAAGGTCTCCCCGTCCTACAATGAGCAGTTCTTC | CASKVSPSYNEQFF
NA | TRBD2 | TRBJ2-1 | TRBV6-4 | TGTGCCAGCAGTGAGAGCGGGGGGGCCAATGAGCAGTTCTTC | CASSESGGANEQFF
NA | NA | TRBJ1-3 | TRBV6-5 | TGTGCCAGCAGTTACGCACGGACCTCTGGAAACACCATATATTTT | CASSYARTSGNTIYF
NA | TRBD1 | TRBJ1-1 | TRBV30 | TGTGCCTGGAGCGATGGGACAGGGGACGTGTGGGCTTTCTTT | CAWSDGTGDVWAFF
few | NA | TRBJ2-3 | TRBV14 | TGTGCCAGCAGCCAAGGACTGACCAATCCGCAGTATTTT | CASSQGLTNPQYF